Below are 18 T cell receptor beta chains sequenced from a single sample in a study of T-cell reconstitution after alpha-beta-depleted transplantation in children (dated by TCRdb to the mid-2010s). Library preparation used PCR. The sample was run on an Illumina HiSeq 2500. Molecular barcoding was employed in the preparation of TCR libraries, with unique molecular identifiers being used to normalize TCRbeta repertoire quantification. TCRdb reanalyzed the raw reads on its own, using fastp at Q25 for trimming and MiXCR for clone calling, and kept in-frame beta chains. Records with the same CDR3 protein are collapsed into one entry carrying the most frequent genes and DNA. Recorded for this sample are roughly 590,000 distinct CDR3 sequences; over 15% of them occurred a single time. In total, the top ten clones hold 1.1% of the sample. Sequences were derived from PBMCs from the stem cell graft donor, sampled from the stem cell graft. The source is a human donor who donated a stem cell graft to a child with acute myeloid leukemia.

The chain links TRBV4-2 to TRBJ2-7; 10 nucleotides agree with TRBD2. Germline V gene lookup returns CDR1 LGHNA and CDR2 YNFKEQ. V lost 0 bases and J lost 0; bases outside the gene matches: 5. This CDR3 contains 17 residues. CDR3 nucleotides: TGTGCCAGCAGCCAAGAATTCTGGACTAGCGGCTCCTACGAGCAGTACGTC. Protein sequence: CASSQEFWTSGSYEQYV.

This rearrangement joins TRBV4-2 to TRBJ1-2; no clear D. The length of the CDR3 is 14 residues. The germline CDR1 and CDR2 sequences are LGHNA and YNFKEQ. The germline V and J ends were trimmed by 3 bases and 1 base, with 9 bases remaining between them. The CDR3 loop reads CASSHHTDNYGYTF. The CDR3 DNA is TGTGCCAGCAGCCATCATACAGATAACTATGGCTACACCTTC.

The chain is built from TRBV15 and TRBJ2-3; possible D gene TRBD1, 7 bases. Trimming took off 3 bases at V and 3 bases at J, with 16 bases between the two ends. Per germline, CDR1 LNHNV and CDR2 YYDKDF (reference sequence). The CDR3 runs 16 residues. CDR3: CATSSGGTVRTDTQYF. The CDR3 coding sequence is TGTGCCACCAGCAGTGGAGGGACAGTCAGAACAGATACGCAGTATTTT.

On this clonotype itself: One base away lies a much larger clone, so this may be a sequencing read error. The J gene is TRBJ2-7, the V gene TRBV20-1, with unresolved D. This CDR3 spans 13 amino acids. Per germline, CDR1 DFQATT and CDR2 SNEGSKA (reference sequence). V was trimmed by 1 base and J by 7 bases, leaving 14 bases between them. CDR3 DNA sequence: TGCAGTGCTAGAGTGCCGGAGAAGGAGGAGCAGTACGTC. This gives the protein CSARVPEKEEQYV.

V usage is TRBV28 and J usage is TRBJ1-3, with 12 bases that match TRBD1. The CDR3 is made up of 16 amino acids. Germline CDR1 MDHEN, CDR2 SYDVKM. V lost 2 bases to trimming and J lost 6 bases; unmatched junction nucleotides: 5. The CDR3 nucleotides read TGTGCCAGCAGTTTAAGGGGACAGGGGGCGTTAAACACCATATATTTT. Translated, it gives CASSLRGQGALNTIYF.

Many counts were recorded for this clonotype. The chain recombines TRBV15 with TRBJ2-5, with D possibly TRBD1 on 6 matching bases. CDR3 size: 14 residues. Trimming pared 2 bases from V and 3 bases from J, leaving 10 bases between. CDR1 LNHNV and CDR2 YYDKDF come from the germline V gene (reference sequence). This chain's CDR3 is CATSRSAGEETQYF. CDR3 DNA sequence: TGTGCCACCAGCAGATCGGCAGGGGAAGAGACCCAGTACTTC.

The rearrangement links TRBV5-1 to TRBJ2-2; a weak D match, TRBD2 (6 bases). Germline V gene data show CDR1 as SGHRS and CDR2 as YFSETQ. The CDR3 is made up of 16 amino acids. V was shortened by 4 bases and J by 4 bases, with 17 bases between the two germline ends. The CDR3 here is CASSPDFGGGTGELFF. CDR3 nucleotides: TGCGCCAGCAGCCCCGACTTCGGGGGAGGCACCGGGGAGCTGTTTTTT.

Comment on this clonotype: A much more abundant neighbour one base away suggests this may be a read error. V and J are TRBV20-1 and TRBJ1-5; weak D call: TRBD1 (6 bases). V lost 8 bases to trimming and J lost 0 bases, with 17 bases between them. The length of the CDR3 is 15 residues. CDR1 and CDR2 from the germline V gene are DFQATT and SNEGSKA (reference sequence). The CDR3 DNA reads TGCAGTACCCGTCCGGACAGCTATAGCAATCAGCCCCAGCATTTT. Its protein is CSTRPDSYSNQPQHF.

This clonotype has at least ten counts. The chain carries TRBV20-1 and TRBJ1-1, with D possibly being TRBD1 (6 bases). V lost 4 bases and J lost 4, with 13 bases in between. The germline V gene has CDR1 DFQATT and CDR2 SNEGSKA (reference sequence). The length of the CDR3 is 13 residues. The CDR3 region is CSATHRETTEAFF. For the CDR3, the DNA is TGCAGTGCTACCCACAGGGAGACCACTGAAGCTTTCTTT.

This clonotype was seen at least ten times. This sequence joins TRBV20-1 and TRBJ2-2, with D possibly TRBD2 on 6 matching bases. Looked up from germline, CDR1 is DFQATT and CDR2 is SNEGSKA (reference sequence). Trimming cost V 3 bases and J 2 bases, with 10 bases left between them. The CDR3 runs 14 residues. The CDR3 spells CSASQGGNTGELFF. For the CDR3, the DNA is TGCAGTGCTAGCCAGGGAGGAAACACCGGGGAGCTGTTTTTT.

This rearrangement joins TRBV12-3 or TRBV12-4 to TRBJ1-5; tentatively, D is TRBD1 (6 bases). CDR3 length: 14 amino acids. Trimming took off 5 bases at V and 8 bases at J, with 16 bases between the two ends. The CDR3 nucleotides are TGTGCCAGCAGTCCCCCGGGGGGGCTAAAGCCCCAGCATTTT. Protein sequence: CASSPPGGLKPQHF.

In its sample, this clonotype was seen many times. The rearrangement links TRBV29-1 to TRBJ2-1, with D hard to call. This CDR3 spans 13 amino acids. The germline V gene encodes CDR1 SQVTM and CDR2 ANQGSEA. With 4 bases removed from V and 0 bases from J, the gap between germline ends came to 7 bases. The CDR3 loop is CSVGGSSYNEQFF. The CDR3 DNA reads TGCAGCGTTGGCGGCAGCTCCTACAATGAGCAGTTCTTC.

The chain carries TRBV27 and TRBJ2-5; TRBD1 might be the D (6 bases). Per the germline V gene, CDR1 is MNHEY and CDR2 is SMNVEV (reference sequence). This CDR3 contains 15 residues. V was clipped by 5 bases and J by 5 bases, with 18 bases between them. Here the CDR3 reads CASSPLGQQTETQYF. For the CDR3, the DNA is TGTGCCAGCAGTCCGCTGGGACAACAAACCGAGACCCAGTACTTC.

This clonotype was observed many times. The CDR3 loop is CSAQEDTGELFF. The CDR3 nucleotides are TGCAGCGCCCAAGAGGACACCGGGGAGCTGTTTTTT. The V gene is TRBV20-1, the J gene TRBJ2-2, with D unresolved. CDR1 DFQATT and CDR2 SNEGSKA come from the germline V gene (reference sequence). The CDR3 totals 12 residues.

This chain connects TRBV3-1 to TRBJ1-5, with D unclear. Deletions cut 4 bases from V and 7 bases from J, with 11 bases between. This CDR3 has 13 residues. Per germline, CDR1 LGHDT and CDR2 YNNKEL (reference sequence). CDR3 DNA: TGTGCCAGCAGCCCGTTCGTAGGGCAGCCCCAGCATTTT. It encodes CASSPFVGQPQHF.

The table lists this clonotype with many counts. V and J are TRBV27 and TRBJ2-1; 12 nucleotides align to TRBD2. Germline loops: CDR1 MNHEY, CDR2 SMNVEV (reference sequence). This CDR3 is 19 amino acids long. Losses at the gene ends were 2 bases for V and 3 bases for J; bases not matched to a gene: 11. The CDR3 here is CASSLTGTLAGGFYNEQFF. CDR3 DNA: TGTGCCAGCAGTTTAACCGGGACCCTAGCGGGGGGGTTCTACAATGAGCAGTTCTTC.

Many counts were recorded for this clonotype. This chain links TRBV6-5 with TRBJ2-7; no clear D. The CDR3 covers 15 residues. Germline lookup yields CDR1 MNHEY and CDR2 SVGAGI. Trimming shortened V by 0 bases and J by 0 bases, and 9 bases separated the two germline ends. CDR3 bases: TGTGCCAGCAGTTACTCGAAGCACCTCTCCTACGAGCAGTACTTC. It codes for CASSYSKHLSYEQYF.

This clonotype was counted at least ten times. V is TRBV20-1 and J is TRBJ2-5; D is perhaps TRBD2 (6 bases). CDR3 length: 13 amino acids. From germline, CDR1 is DFQATT and CDR2 SNEGSKA (reference sequence). Trimming pared 1 base from V and 4 bases from J, leaving 10 bases between. In DNA, the CDR3 is TGCAGTGCTAGAGCGGAGGGAGGAGAGACCCAGTACTTC. Its translation: CSARAEGGETQYF.